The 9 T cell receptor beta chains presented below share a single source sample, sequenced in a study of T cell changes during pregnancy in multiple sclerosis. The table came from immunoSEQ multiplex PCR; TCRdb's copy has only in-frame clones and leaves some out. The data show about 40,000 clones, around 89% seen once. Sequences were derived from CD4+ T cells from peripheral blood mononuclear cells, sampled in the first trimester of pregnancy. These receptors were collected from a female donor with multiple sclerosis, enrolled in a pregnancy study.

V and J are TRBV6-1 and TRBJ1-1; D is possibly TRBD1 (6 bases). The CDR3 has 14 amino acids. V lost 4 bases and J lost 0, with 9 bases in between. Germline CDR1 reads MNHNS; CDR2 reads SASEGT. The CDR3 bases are TGTGCCAGCAGTGGAAGGACAGTGAACACTGAAGCTTTCTTT. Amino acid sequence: CASSGRTVNTEAFF.

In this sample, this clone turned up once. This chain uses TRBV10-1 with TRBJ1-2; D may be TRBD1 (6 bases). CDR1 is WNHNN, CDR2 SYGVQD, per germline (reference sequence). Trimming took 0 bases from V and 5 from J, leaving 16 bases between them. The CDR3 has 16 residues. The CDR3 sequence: CASSESGTTGPYGYTF. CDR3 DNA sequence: TGCGCCAGCAGTGAGTCCGGGACAACGGGCCCGTATGGCTACACCTTC.

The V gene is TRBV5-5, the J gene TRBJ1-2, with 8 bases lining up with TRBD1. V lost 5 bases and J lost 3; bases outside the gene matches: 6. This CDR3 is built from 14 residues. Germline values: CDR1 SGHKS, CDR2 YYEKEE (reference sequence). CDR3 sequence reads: CASRAGTGHYGYTF. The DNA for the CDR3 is TGTGCCAGCAGGGCCGGGACAGGCCACTATGGCTACACCTTC. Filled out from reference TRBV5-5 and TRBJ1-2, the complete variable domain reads DAGVTQSPTHLIKTRGQQVTLRCSPISGHKSVSWYQQVLGQGPQFIFQYYEKEERGRGNFPDRFSARQFPNYSSELNVNALLLGDSALYLCASRAGTGHYGYTFGSGTRLTVV.

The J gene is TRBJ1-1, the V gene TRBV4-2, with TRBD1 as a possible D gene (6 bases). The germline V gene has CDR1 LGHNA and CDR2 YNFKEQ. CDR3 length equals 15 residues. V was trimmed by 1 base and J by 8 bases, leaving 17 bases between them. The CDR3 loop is CASSQAPKGGAEAFF. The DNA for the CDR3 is TGTGCCAGCAGCCAAGCCCCTAAGGGGGGGGCCGAAGCTTTCTTT.

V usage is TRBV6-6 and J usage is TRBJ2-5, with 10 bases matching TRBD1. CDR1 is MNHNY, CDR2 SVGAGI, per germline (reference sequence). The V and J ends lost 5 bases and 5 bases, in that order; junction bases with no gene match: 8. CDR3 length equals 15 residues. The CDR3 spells CASSDRDRGGETQYF. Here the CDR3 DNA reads TGTGCCAGCAGTGACCGGGACAGGGGTGGGGAGACCCAGTACTTC.

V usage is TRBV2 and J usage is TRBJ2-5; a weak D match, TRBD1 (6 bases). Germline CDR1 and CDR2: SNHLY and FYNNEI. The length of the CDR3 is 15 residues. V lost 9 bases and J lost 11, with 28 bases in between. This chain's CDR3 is CASEGVGGPTWEQYF. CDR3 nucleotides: TGTGCCAGTGAGGGGGTAGGAGGACCCACCTGGGAGCAGTACTTC.

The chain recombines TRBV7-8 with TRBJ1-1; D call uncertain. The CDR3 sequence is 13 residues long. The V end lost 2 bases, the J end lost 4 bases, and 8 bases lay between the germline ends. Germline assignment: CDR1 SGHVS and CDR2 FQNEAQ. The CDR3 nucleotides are TGTGCCAGCAGCTTAACAGTTAGCACTGAAGCTTTCTTT. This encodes CASSLTVSTEAFF.

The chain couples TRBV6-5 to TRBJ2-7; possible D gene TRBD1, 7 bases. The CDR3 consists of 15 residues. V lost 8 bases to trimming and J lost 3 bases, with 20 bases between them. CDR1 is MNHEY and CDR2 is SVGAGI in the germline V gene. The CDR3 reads CASSVGTAGFYEQYF. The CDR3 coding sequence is TGTGCCAGCTCGGTAGGGACAGCGGGTTTCTACGAGCAGTACTTC.

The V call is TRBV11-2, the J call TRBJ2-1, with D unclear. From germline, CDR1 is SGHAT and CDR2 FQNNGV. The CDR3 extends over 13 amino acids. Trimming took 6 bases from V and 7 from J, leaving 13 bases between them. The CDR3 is CASSPGFVNEQFF. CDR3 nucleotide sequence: TGTGCCAGCAGTCCAGGATTCGTGAATGAGCAGTTCTTC. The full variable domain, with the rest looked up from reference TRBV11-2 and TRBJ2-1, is EAGVAQSPRYKIIEKRQSVAFWCNPISGHATLYWYQQILGQGPKLLIQFQNNGVVDDSQLPKDRFSAERLKGVDSTLKIQPAKLEDSAVYLCASSPGFVNEQFFGPGTRLTVL.